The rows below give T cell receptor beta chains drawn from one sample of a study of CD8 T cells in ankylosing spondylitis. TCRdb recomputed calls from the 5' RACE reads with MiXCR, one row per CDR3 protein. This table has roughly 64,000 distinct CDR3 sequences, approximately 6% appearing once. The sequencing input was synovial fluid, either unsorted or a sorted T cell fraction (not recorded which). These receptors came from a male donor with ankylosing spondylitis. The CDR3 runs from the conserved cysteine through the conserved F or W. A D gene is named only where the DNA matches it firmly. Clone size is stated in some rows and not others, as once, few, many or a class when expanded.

cdr3_aa: CASSWNVNQPQHF; cdr3_nt: TGTGCCAGCAGCTGGAACGTTAATCAGCCCCAGCATTTT; clone_size: many; v_call: TRBV2; d_call: NA; j_call: TRBJ1-5
cdr3_aa: CASVWTAINSPLHF; cdr3_nt: TGTGCCAGCGTATGGACAGCTATTAATTCACCCCTCCACTTT; clone_size: NA; v_call: TRBV5-8; d_call: NA; j_call: TRBJ1-6
cdr3_aa: CAIKSAGTDWSDTQYF; cdr3_nt: TGTGCCATCAAATCTGCAGGGACAGACTGGTCAGATACGCAGTATTTT; clone_size: many; v_call: TRBV10-3; d_call: TRBD1; j_call: TRBJ2-3
cdr3_aa: CASSQVFGGYTF; cdr3_nt: TGTGCCAGCAGCCAAGTATTTGGCGGCTACACCTTC; clone_size: NA; v_call: TRBV6-1; d_call: NA; j_call: TRBJ1-2
cdr3_aa: CASSQELAGTYEQYF; cdr3_nt: TGTGCCAGCAGCCAAGAACTAGCGGGTACCTACGAGCAGTACTTC; clone_size: NA; v_call: TRBV4-2; d_call: TRBD2; j_call: TRBJ2-7
cdr3_aa: CASSPKTGERTGELFF; cdr3_nt: TGTGCCAGCAGTCCGAAAACAGGGGAGAGAACCGGGGAGCTGTTTTTT; clone_size: NA; v_call: TRBV7-3; d_call: TRBD1; j_call: TRBJ2-2
cdr3_aa: CASSSQGTSNQPQHF; cdr3_nt: TGTGCCAGCAGCTCACAGGGGACAAGCAATCAGCCCCAGCATTTT; clone_size: NA; v_call: TRBV7-8; d_call: TRBD1; j_call: TRBJ1-5
cdr3_aa: CASSRGQKDSPLHF; cdr3_nt: TGTGCCAGCAGCCGGGGACAGAAGGATTCACCCCTCCACTTT; clone_size: many; v_call: TRBV28; d_call: TRBD1; j_call: TRBJ1-6
cdr3_aa: CASSLRGGTGNEYF; cdr3_nt: TGTGCCAGCAGCTTACGGGGGGGGACGGGGAATGAGTACTTC; clone_size: NA; v_call: TRBV7-8; d_call: TRBD2; j_call: TRBJ2-7
cdr3_aa: CATQLGGASNEQFF; cdr3_nt: TGTGCCACTCAGTTGGGGGGGGCCTCCAATGAGCAGTTCTTC; clone_size: NA; v_call: TRBV6-2/TRBV6-3; d_call: NA; j_call: TRBJ2-1
cdr3_aa: CASSLGTSGTYEQFF; cdr3_nt: TGTGCCAGCAGCTTAGGGACTAGCGGGACTTATGAGCAGTTCTTC; clone_size: NA; v_call: TRBV7-3; d_call: TRBD2; j_call: TRBJ2-1
cdr3_aa: CASSQWSTEAFF; cdr3_nt: TGTGCCAGCAGCCAATGGAGCACTGAAGCTTTCTTT; clone_size: few; v_call: TRBV3-1; d_call: NA; j_call: TRBJ1-1
cdr3_aa: CASSQQRGITDTQYF; cdr3_nt: TGTGCCAGCAGCCAACAGCGGGGAATCACAGATACGCAGTATTTT; clone_size: NA; v_call: TRBV3-1; d_call: TRBD2; j_call: TRBJ2-3
cdr3_aa: CASSAYSGTPTYEQYF; cdr3_nt: TGTGCCAGCAGCGCGTACTCCGGGACACCAACCTACGAGCAGTACTTC; clone_size: many; v_call: TRBV9; d_call: NA; j_call: TRBJ2-7
cdr3_aa: CASSLAPSGSTYNEQFF; cdr3_nt: TGTGCCAGCAGCTTAGCGCCTAGCGGGAGCACCTACAATGAGCAGTTCTTC; clone_size: many; v_call: TRBV7-8; d_call: TRBD2; j_call: TRBJ2-1
cdr3_aa: CASSSPDSGNYEQYF; cdr3_nt: TGCGCCAGCAGCTCGCCGGACAGCGGGAACTACGAGCAGTACTTC; clone_size: many; v_call: TRBV5-1; d_call: NA; j_call: TRBJ2-7
cdr3_aa: CASSTFSGTEDEQYF; cdr3_nt: TGTGCCAGCTCAACCTTTTCCGGGACAGAGGACGAGCAGTACTTC; clone_size: NA; v_call: TRBV18; d_call: TRBD1; j_call: TRBJ2-7
cdr3_aa: CASSATGVLGNIQYF; cdr3_nt: TGTGCCAGCAGCGCAACCGGGGTCCTAGGCAACATTCAGTACTTC; clone_size: few; v_call: TRBV7-2; d_call: NA; j_call: TRBJ2-4
cdr3_aa: CASSPLGLAGLETQYF; cdr3_nt: TGCGCCAGCAGCCCATTGGGACTAGCGGGATTGGAGACCCAGTACTTC; clone_size: NA; v_call: TRBV4-1; d_call: TRBD2; j_call: TRBJ2-5
cdr3_aa: CASKEAGGPYEQYF; cdr3_nt: TGTGCCAGCAAAGAAGCGGGAGGGCCCTACGAGCAGTACTTC; clone_size: NA; v_call: TRBV6-1; d_call: TRBD2; j_call: TRBJ2-7
cdr3_aa: CASSQALRTSVNEQFF; cdr3_nt: TGCGCCAGCAGCCAAGCCCTCAGGACTAGCGTCAATGAGCAGTTCTTC; clone_size: many; v_call: TRBV4-1; d_call: TRBD2; j_call: TRBJ2-1
cdr3_aa: CASRGPGTGPYEQYF; cdr3_nt: TGTGCCAGCAGAGGCCCCGGGACAGGCCCCTACGAGCAGTACTTC; clone_size: NA; v_call: TRBV2; d_call: TRBD1; j_call: TRBJ2-7
cdr3_aa: CASSLDTFGEKLFF; cdr3_nt: TGTGCCAGCAGCCTTGACACCTTCGGGGAAAAACTGTTTTTT; clone_size: few; v_call: TRBV12-3/TRBV12-4; d_call: NA; j_call: TRBJ1-4
cdr3_aa: CSARDFAGEQFF; cdr3_nt: TGCAGTGCTAGAGACTTTGCGGGGGAGCAGTTCTTC; clone_size: many; v_call: TRBV20-1; d_call: NA; j_call: TRBJ2-1
cdr3_aa: CASSLEGAADTQYF; cdr3_nt: TGTGCCAGCAGCTTGGAGGGGGCTGCAGATACGCAGTATTTT; clone_size: NA; v_call: TRBV5-5; d_call: TRBD1; j_call: TRBJ2-3
cdr3_aa: CSARTLPLGLAGGLDTQYF; cdr3_nt: TGCAGTGCTCGAACCTTACCCCTTGGACTAGCGGGAGGGTTAGATACGCAGTATTTT; clone_size: many; v_call: TRBV20-1; d_call: TRBD2; j_call: TRBJ2-3
cdr3_aa: CAWVTGYNTEAFF; cdr3_nt: TGTGCCTGGGTGACAGGGTACAACACTGAAGCTTTCTTT; clone_size: many; v_call: TRBV30; d_call: TRBD1; j_call: TRBJ1-1
cdr3_aa: CSAARDTHQPQHF; cdr3_nt: TGCAGTGCTGCCCGGGACACTCATCAGCCCCAGCATTTT; clone_size: few; v_call: TRBV20-1; d_call: NA; j_call: TRBJ1-5
cdr3_aa: CASSQDRTSGPQETQYF; cdr3_nt: TGCGCCAGCAGCCAAGATAGGACTAGCGGGCCCCAAGAGACCCAGTACTTC; clone_size: many; v_call: TRBV4-3; d_call: TRBD2; j_call: TRBJ2-5
cdr3_aa: CASSGLPMNTEAFF; cdr3_nt: TGTGCCAGCAGTGGGCTACCTATGAACACTGAAGCTTTCTTT; clone_size: many; v_call: TRBV6-1; d_call: NA; j_call: TRBJ1-1
cdr3_aa: CASSELSPTYNEQFF; cdr3_nt: TGTGCCAGCAGTGAATTGTCCCCCACCTACAATGAGCAGTTCTTC; clone_size: many; v_call: TRBV2; d_call: NA; j_call: TRBJ2-1